The clone carrying this TCR beta chain has a handful of counts. A much larger clonotype is one base distant, so this may be a read error. The sample is drawn from a study of neurological immune-mediated disorders. Germline CDR1 and CDR2: MNHEY and SMNVEV (reference sequence). The CDR3 extends over 12 amino acids. The V and J ends lost 6 bases and 9 bases respectively, with 12 bases between them. 5'RACE with 10-nucleotide random UMIs produced the cDNA. TCRdb recomputed calls from the 5' RACE reads with MiXCR, one row per CDR3 protein. The sample lists about 60,000 distinct CDR3 sequences, approximately 4.1% occurring once.

This clonotype was obtained from a middle-aged man with multiple sclerosis. Sequences were obtained from PBMCs. This chain uses TRBV27 with TRBJ2-1; D possibly corresponds to TRBD2 (5 bases). The CDR3 is CASRATGGEQFF. The CDR3 DNA sequence: TGTGCCAGCAGAGCAACCGGAGGTGAGCAGTTCTTC.